Given below is one T cell receptor (beta chain) in context. Its antigen remains unidentified. The unexposed donors gave CD4+ T cells in about 2011-2019, prior to COVID-19. After approximately ten days of culture, CD4+ T cells were isolated. The sample belongs to a study of CD4 T cells in relation to SARS-CoV-2 and coronaviruses. On the study more broadly: Controls used an HIV-1 Nef peptide pool or no peptide.

General study points: Compared with monoreactive clones, crossreactive clones showed significantly weaker SARS-CoV-2 expansion.

CDR1 is MNHEY, CDR2 SVGAGI, per germline. The CDR3 length is 13 residues. Trimming at V came to 6 bases and at J to 3 bases, leaving 4 bases not matched to a gene. Profiled with immunoSEQ multiplex PCR; TCRdb holds only in-frame clones, not every one. The sample yields roughly 28,000 clones, approximately 70% seen once. Sequencing used CD4+ T cells from PBMCs, cultured in vitro. The chain recombines TRBV6-5 with TRBJ1-1; TRBD1 matches 7 bases. The source of this sequence is a human donor in good health. The DNA for the CDR3 is TGTGCCAGCAGCCGTGGGACAGACACTGAAGCTTTCTTT. As protein: CASSRGTDTEAFF.